What follows are 24 T cell receptor beta chains derived from one specimen sequenced in a study of cytomegalovirus exposure and HLA in healthy donors. Clones were sequenced by immunoSEQ multiplex PCR, and TCRdb holds only the in-frame ones, with some missing. The sample has 150,000 to 200,000 clones, about 88% seen once. The sequenced material came from PBMCs. All receptors derive from a man between 18 and 35 years old in good health and CMV-seronegative.

This clone was seen only a few times. The chain combines TRBV5-4 with TRBJ1-2; 8 bases are shared with TRBD1. The V gene's germline CDR1 is SGHNT and CDR2 YYREEE (reference sequence). There are 17 residues in the CDR3. The V gene end was trimmed by 0 bases and the J gene end by 2 bases; junction bases not matched to a gene: 9. CDR3 loop: CASSLGQGAEANYGYTF. The CDR3 coding sequence is TGTGCCAGCAGCTTGGGGCAGGGGGCAGAGGCCAACTATGGCTACACCTTC.

The chain links TRBV2 to TRBJ2-7; a weak D match, TRBD2 (6 bases). CDR1 SNHLY and CDR2 FYNNEI come from the germline V gene. The V end lost 4 bases, the J end lost 2 bases, and 12 bases lay between the germline ends. The CDR3 is 14 amino acids. Written as DNA, the CDR3 is TGTGCCAGCAGTGGCGAGGACTACCCCTACGAGCAGTACGTC. Protein sequence: CASSGEDYPYEQYV.

The chain has TRBV28 and TRBJ2-2; the match to TRBD1 covers 7 bases. The CDR3 has 16 residues. The V and J ends lost 1 base and 2 bases, in that order; junction bases with no gene match: 4. CDR1 MDHEN and CDR2 SYDVKM come from the germline V gene. CDR3 DNA sequence: TGTGCCAGCAGTTTATCTAGGGGGCGAAACACCGGGGAGCTGTTTTTT. This translates into CASSLSRGRNTGELFF.

V gene TRBV6-1 combines with J gene TRBJ2-5, with 9 bases identical to TRBD1. Germline assignment: CDR1 MNHNS and CDR2 SASEGT. The CDR3 is made up of 14 amino acids. V shed 8 bases and J 5 bases; nucleotides not matched to a gene: 9. CDR3 sequence: CASELTGGGETQYF. In DNA form, the CDR3 reads TGTGCCAGCGAGCTAACAGGGGGCGGGGAGACCCAGTACTTC.

This sequence joins TRBV25-1 and TRBJ1-4; 8 bases match TRBD1. The CDR3 extends over 16 amino acids. Trimming removed 5 bases from V and 5 bases from J; junction bases left unmatched: 10. The germline CDR1 and CDR2 sequences are MGHDK and SYGVNS. The CDR3 is CASSTGQVIANEKLFF. The CDR3 coding sequence is TGTGCCAGCAGTACGGGACAGGTGATCGCGAATGAAAAACTGTTTTTT. Together with reference TRBV25-1 and TRBJ1-4, the CDR3 gives the full variable domain: EADIYQTPRYLVIGTGKKITLECSQTMGHDKMYWYQQDPGMELHLIHYSYGVNSTEKGDLSSESTVSRIRTEHFPLTLESARPSHTSQYLCASSTGQVIANEKLFFGSGTQLSVL.

The chain links TRBV6-6 to TRBJ2-1, with 7 bases lining up with TRBD1. The CDR3 length is 16 residues. Per the germline V gene, CDR1 is MNHNY and CDR2 is SVGAGI (reference sequence). After removal of 4 bases from V and 6 bases from J, the junction contained 12 bases not matched to a gene. The CDR3 spells CASSSRGRQGSNEQFF. As DNA, the CDR3 is TGTGCCAGCAGTTCCAGAGGACGACAGGGTAGCAATGAGCAGTTCTTC.

This clone was detected a few times. The chain combines TRBV2 with TRBJ1-4; D gene uncertain. The ends were cut back, 2 bases at V and 7 bases at J, with 11 bases in the middle. This CDR3 has 14 residues. Germline CDR1 is SNHLY and CDR2 is FYNNEI. CDR3 residues: CASSERRRGEKLFF. CDR3 nucleotides: TGTGCCAGCAGTGAAAGGAGGAGAGGTGAAAAACTGTTTTTT.

The V and J genes are TRBV11-3 and TRBJ2-1; maybe TRBD2 (5 bases). The V and J ends lost 1 base and 4 bases respectively, with 8 bases between them. This CDR3 region has 14 residues. Germline values: CDR1 SGHNT, CDR2 YENEEA. The CDR3 nucleotides read TGTGCCAGCAGCTTAGGAGGGATGTACAATGAGCAGTTCTTC. Translating it yields CASSLGGMYNEQFF.

This sequence joins TRBV4-1 and TRBJ1-4, with TRBD1 as a possible D gene (6 bases). Germline assignment: CDR1 MGHRA and CDR2 YSYEKL. V shed 3 bases and J shed 2 bases, with 13 bases lying between them. The CDR3 contains 16 residues. The CDR3: CASSQGQQVTNEKLFF. The CDR3 region has the DNA TGCGCCAGCAGCCAGGGACAACAGGTTACTAATGAAAAACTGTTTTTT.

The chain links TRBV5-4 to TRBJ1-2, with TRBD1 matching over 10 bases. J was trimmed by 6 bases and V by 4 bases; bases with no gene match: 3. The germline V gene has CDR1 SGHNT and CDR2 YYREEE (reference sequence). The CDR3 sequence is 13 residues long. The CDR3 DNA follows: TGTGCCAGCAGCCCCGGGACAGGGGATGGCTACACCTTC. Residues: CASSPGTGDGYTF. Together with reference TRBV5-4 and TRBJ1-2, the CDR3 gives the full variable domain: ETGVTQSPTHLIKTRGQQVTLRCSSQSGHNTVSWYQQALGQGPQFIFQYYREEENGRGNFPPRFSGLQFPNYSSELNVNALELDDSALYLCASSPGTGDGYTFGSGTRLTVV.

The V gene is TRBV14, the J gene TRBJ1-1; D is undetermined. This CDR3 region has 13 residues. Trimming cost V 5 bases and J 3 bases, with 10 bases left between them. Germline CDR1 and CDR2: SGHDN and FVKESK. Here the CDR3 reads CASSESAYTEAFF. CDR3 DNA sequence: TGTGCCAGCAGCGAGAGCGCGTACACTGAAGCTTTCTTT.

This clone was recorded once. This chain links TRBV7-9 with TRBJ2-7, with D perhaps TRBD1 (6 bases). Deletions cut 3 bases from V and 3 bases from J, with 18 bases between. Germline-derived CDR1 and CDR2 are SEHNR and FQNEAQ (reference sequence). This CDR3 contains 16 residues. This chain's CDR3 is CASSLPRGFLGYEQYF. CDR3 nucleotides: TGTGCCAGCAGCTTGCCGAGGGGGTTTTTAGGCTACGAGCAGTACTTC.

In this sample, this clone turned up once. V gene TRBV11-2 combines with J gene TRBJ2-5; 14 bases fit TRBD2. Germline V gives CDR1 SGHAT, CDR2 FQNNGV. V gave up 5 bases and J gave up 10 bases; unmatched junction bases: 9. The CDR3 consists of 15 residues. CDR3 in amino acids: CASSASGLAGVGQYF. The CDR3, as DNA: TGTGCCAGCAGCGCCTCGGGACTAGCGGGAGTAGGCCAGTACTTC.

This chain uses TRBV5-6 with TRBJ2-7; no clear D gene. Germline CDR1 is SGHDT and CDR2 is YYEEEE. Trimming removed 0 bases from V and 3 bases from J, with 16 bases in between. The CDR3 sequence is 16 residues long. The CDR3 region has the DNA TGTGCCAGCAGCTTGGGGTCTCGATCAAAGCTCTACGAGCAGTACTTC. It specifies CASSLGSRSKLYEQYF.

V gene TRBV2 combines with J gene TRBJ2-3; a possible D gene is TRBD2 (5 bases). V gave up 4 bases and J gave up 1 base, with 12 bases separating them. Germline CDR1 reads SNHLY; CDR2 reads FYNNEI. This CDR3 region has 15 residues. CDR3 nucleotide sequence: TGTGCCAGCAGTGTGGCTAGCTTTGGCACAGATACGCAGTATTTT. Protein product: CASSVASFGTDTQYF.

The chain links TRBV7-2 to TRBJ2-3, with TRBD2 identical over 9 bases. This CDR3 contains 17 residues. V trimming: 1 base; J trimming: 3 bases; junction bases outside the gene matches: 8. Germline assignment: CDR1 SGHTA and CDR2 FQGNSA. The CDR3 sequence: CASSLDRRAGGTDTQYF. For the CDR3, the DNA is TGTGCCAGCAGCTTAGATAGGCGGGCGGGAGGGACAGATACGCAGTATTTT.

The chain links TRBV10-3 to TRBJ2-2, with a tentative D call TRBD2 (6 bases). CDR1 and CDR2 from the germline V gene are ENHRY and SYGVKD. The CDR3 has 15 residues. The ends were cut back, 7 bases at V and 6 bases at J, with 18 bases in the middle. CDR3 nucleotide sequence: TGTGCCATCAAAAGGGTCCCTAGCGTGTCCGGGGAGCTGTTTTTT. Its protein product is CAIKRVPSVSGELFF.

This sequence joins TRBV28 and TRBJ2-7; 9 positions match TRBD1. V trimming: 3 bases; J trimming: 4 bases; junction bases outside the gene matches: 7. CDR3 length equals 15 residues. CDR1 and CDR2 (germline): MDHEN, SYDVKM. DNA of the CDR3: TGTGCCAGCAGTTTCCCCGGGGACAGGGAATACGAGCAGTACTTC. Its protein product is CASSFPGDREYEQYF.

The genes are TRBV27 and TRBJ2-7, with 7 bases aligning to TRBD2. The CDR3 is 15 amino acids. The germline CDR1 and CDR2 sequences are MNHEY and SMNVEV (reference sequence). V trimming: 1 base; J trimming: 3 bases; junction bases outside the gene matches: 6. CDR3 amino acids: CASSLYAGVGYEQYF. CDR3 DNA: TGTGCCAGCAGTTTATACGCGGGAGTTGGCTACGAGCAGTACTTC.

This clone has just a few counts. J is TRBJ1-5 and V is TRBV19; tentative D call: TRBD1 (6 bases). CDR1 LNHDA and CDR2 SQIVND come from the germline V gene (reference sequence). This CDR3 is built from 16 residues. Trimming shortened V by 7 bases and J by 0 bases, and 16 bases separated the two germline ends. CDR3 in DNA: TGTGCCAGTACCCGGGACAACCATTATAGCAATCAGCCCCAGCATTTT. It is translated as CASTRDNHYSNQPQHF.

The chain uses TRBV2 and TRBJ2-1; 14 positions agree with TRBD2. V was pared by 3 bases and J by 0 bases, with 7 bases of the junction left unmatched. Germline lookup yields CDR1 SNHLY and CDR2 FYNNEI. The CDR3 has 19 residues. This CDR3 is CASSEGGTSGRGSYNEQFF. The DNA of the CDR3 is TGTGCCAGCAGTGAGGGCGGGACTAGCGGGAGAGGCTCCTACAATGAGCAGTTCTTC. Based on the CDR3 plus reference TRBV2 and TRBJ2-1, the full variable domain is EPEVTQTPSHQVTQMGQEVILRCVPISNHLYFYWYRQILGQKVEFLVSFYNNEISEKSEIFDDQFSVERPDGSNFTLKIRSTKLEDSAMYFCASSEGGTSGRGSYNEQFFGPGTRLTVL.

This chain connects TRBV5-1 to TRBJ2-3; possibly TRBD2 for D (5 bases). V was cut by 7 bases and J by 4 bases, with 19 bases left in between. CDR1 is SGHRS, CDR2 YFSETQ, per germline. This CDR3 comprises 15 residues. CDR3 in DNA: TGCGCCAGCGGGATGGACGGGGATCTTGCAGATACGCAGTATTTT. It encodes CASGMDGDLADTQYF.

This rearrangement joins TRBV15 to TRBJ2-1; 10 bases agree with TRBD2. The CDR3 spans 16 residues. The V and J ends lost 0 bases and 6 bases, in that order; junction bases with no gene match: 5. CDR1 is LNHNV and CDR2 is YYDKDF in the germline V gene (reference sequence). The CDR3 reads CATSREKREGANEQFF. In DNA, the CDR3 is TGTGCCACCAGCAGAGAAAAGCGGGAGGGCGCCAATGAGCAGTTCTTC.

The rearrangement uses TRBV5-1 and TRBJ2-7, with a weak D call TRBD2 (5 bases). V gave up 0 bases and J gave up 4 bases, with 17 bases separating them. The CDR3 contains 16 residues. CDR1 is SGHRS, CDR2 YFSETQ, per germline. The CDR3: CASSLDFRLLSYEQYF. DNA of the CDR3: TGCGCCAGCAGCTTGGATTTCAGACTATTGAGTTACGAGCAGTACTTC. Variable domain in full (rest from reference TRBV5-1 and TRBJ2-7): KAGVTQTPRYLIKTRGQQVTLSCSPISGHRSVSWYQQTPGQGLQFLFEYFSETQRNKGNFPGRFSGRQFSNSRSEMNVSTLELGDSALYLCASSLDFRLLSYEQYFGPGTRLTVT.